Listed below are T cell receptor beta chains from one sample, sequenced in a study of T cell repertoires in cytomegalovirus infection. TCRdb redid the calling of the reads with MiXCR, one entry per CDR3 protein. The table lists roughly 630,000 distinct CDR3 sequences, roughly a quarter of them singletons. Specimen: CD8+ T cells from PBMCs. Receptor source: a human donor in good health (CMV status not recorded). Some clones in this sample may be carry-over from other donors' samples. CDR3s include the opening cysteine and the closing phenylalanine or tryptophan. D genes are given only for firm matches. Expanded clones get a size class; other rows say once, few or many, or leave the size out.

>TRBJ1-2|NA|NA|TRBV5-1
TGCGCCAGCAGCACCGACAACGGCTACACCTTC
CASSTDNGYTF
>TRBJ2-1|few|TRBD2|TRBV20-1
TGCAGTGCTGTTAGCGGGGGGGCCTACAATGAGCAGTTCTTC
CSAVSGGAYNEQFF
>TRBJ2-1|NA|TRBD2|TRBV20-1
TGCAGTGCTAGATCAAGCGGGGCTTACTACAATGAGCAGTTCTTC
CSARSSGAYYNEQFF
>TRBJ1-1|many|NA|TRBV7-9
TGTGCCAGCAGCTTAGAAGGCGGTCCCGGAGCTGAAGCTTTCTTT
CASSLEGGPGAEAFF
>TRBJ1-4|NA|NA|TRBV29-1
TGCAGCGTGGAGCCCGGGGATGGAAAACTGTTTTTT
CSVEPGDGKLFF
>TRBJ2-3|few|NA|TRBV28
TGTGCCAGCAGTTTTGGAAGGGGAGATACGCAGTATTTT
CASSFGRGDTQYF
>TRBJ1-4|few|NA|TRBV29-1
TGCAGCGTGGGTCTAAGCAACGAAAAACTGTTTTTT
CSVGLSNEKLFF
>TRBJ1-2|NA|NA|TRBV29-1
TGCAGCGTTCGGGACCGAGCTAACTATGGCTACACCTTC
CSVRDRANYGYTF
>TRBJ2-1|NA|NA|TRBV20-1
TGCAGTGCTACCCTTAGGGCAGGCTTCTCCTACAATGAGCAGTTCTTC
CSATLRAGFSYNEQFF
>TRBJ2-7|NA|TRBD2|TRBV13
TGTGCCAGCAGCTTAGGGCTAGCGGGGATATCCTACGAGCAGTACTTC
CASSLGLAGISYEQYF
>TRBJ1-1|many|NA|TRBV7-2
TGTGCCAGCAGAACTCTGGGACGGACGGGCACTGAAGCTTTCTTT
CASRTLGRTGTEAFF
>TRBJ2-1|few|TRBD1|TRBV20-1
TGCAGTGCTCCCGGACAGGCCTTCTACAATGAGCAGTTCTTC
CSAPGQAFYNEQFF
>TRBJ1-2|few|NA|TRBV5-6
TGTGCCAGCAGCCCAGGGGAACTCCCTTATGGCTACACCTTC
CASSPGELPYGYTF
>TRBJ2-3|NA|NA|TRBV24-1
TGTGCCACCAGTGATTTGAAAGGGGGTAACACAGATACGCAGTATTTT
CATSDLKGGNTDTQYF
>TRBJ1-2|few|NA|TRBV4-3
TGCGCCAGCAGCCAGATGCGGGGAACCTATGGCTACACCTTC
CASSQMRGTYGYTF
>TRBJ2-5|few|NA|TRBV6-5
TGTGCCAGCAGAGACGAGGGCAGTCAAGAGACCCAGTACTTC
CASRDEGSQETQYF
>TRBJ1-1|NA|TRBD1|TRBV20-1
TGCAGTGGACAGGGGAGAAGGAACACTGAAGCTTTCTTT
CSGQGRRNTEAFF
>TRBJ1-1|few|NA|TRBV7-9
TGTGCCAGCAGCGTGGTGAAGGGCACCGGAGGAACTGAAGCTTTCTTT
CASSVVKGTGGTEAFF
>TRBJ2-6|NA|TRBD1|TRBV29-1
TGCAGCGTTATCTTTCGGGACAGAAGCTCTGGGGCCAACGTCCTGACTTTC
CSVIFRDRSSGANVLTF
>TRBJ2-2|few|TRBD1|TRBV28
TGTGCCAGCAGCCTCAGGACAGGGTTGGCCGGGGAGCTGTTTTTT
CASSLRTGLAGELFF
>TRBJ1-1|NA|TRBD1|TRBV28
TGTGCCAGCAGTTTAGAGGGGGCGTATAATGAAGCTTTCTTT
CASSLEGAYNEAFF
>TRBJ2-3|few|NA|TRBV5-5
TGTGCCAGCACCCCAGAGGGGTACACAGATACGCAGTATTTT
CASTPEGYTDTQYF
>TRBJ2-2|few|NA|TRBV28
TGTGCCAGCACCGGGGGACATTTTTATACCGGGGAGCTGTTTTTT
CASTGGHFYTGELFF
>TRBJ2-1|NA|TRBD2|TRBV10-2
TGCGCCAGCAGTGAGGGACTAGCGGGAATCAATGAGCAGTTCTTC
CASSEGLAGINEQFF
>TRBJ2-4|NA|NA|TRBV15
TGTGCCACCAGCAGAGATAGGGGGGCAGACATTCAGTACTTC
CATSRDRGADIQYF
>TRBJ2-1|NA|NA|TRBV6-2/TRBV6-3
TGTGCCAACAGTTACCCCACCCTGGGGCAGTTCTTC
CANSYPTLGQFF
>TRBJ2-3|NA|NA|TRBV12-5
TGTGCTAGTGGTTTGAGAGATACGCAGTATTTT
CASGLRDTQYF
>TRBJ2-1|NA|NA|TRBV28
TGTGCCAGCAGTTTTGCGAAGAGGGAACCAACGTACAATGAGCAGTTCTTC
CASSFAKREPTYNEQFF
>TRBJ1-1|many|NA|TRBV4-1
TGCGCCAGCAGCCAAGGGGTGCGTATGAACACTGAAGCTTTCTTT
CASSQGVRMNTEAFF
>TRBJ2-5|NA|NA|TRBV3-1
TGTGCCAGCAGTGACAGTGACCAGTTTGGGGAGACCCAGTACTTC
CASSDSDQFGETQYF
>TRBJ1-4|once|NA|TRBV28
TGTGCCAGCAGTTTGGTCCTGGAATCTGGTGAAAAACTGTTTTTT
CASSLVLESGEKLFF
>TRBJ2-6|NA|TRBD2|TRBV29-1
TGCAGCGTTGACCGCCGAGCGGGGCGGGGGGGCTCTGGGGCCAACGTCCTGACTTTC
CSVDRRAGRGGSGANVLTF
>TRBJ2-3|NA|NA|TRBV7-6
TGTGCCAGCAGCTTAGGGGGGGACCCCACAGATACGCAGTATTTT
CASSLGGDPTDTQYF
>TRBJ1-1|few|NA|TRBV6-2/TRBV6-3
TGTGCCAGCAGTTACCTTAAGAACACTGAAGCTTTCTTT
CASSYLKNTEAFF
>TRBJ2-7|NA|NA|TRBV6-6
TGTGCCAGCAGTCCCCCGAACAGCCCCTACGAGCAGTACTTC
CASSPPNSPYEQYF
>TRBJ2-1|NA|TRBD2|TRBV4-3
TGCGCCAGCAGCCAACATAGCGGGGGGGCCAATGAGCAGTTCTTC
CASSQHSGGANEQFF
>TRBJ2-1|NA|TRBD1|TRBV20-1
TGCAGTGCTAGCCCGACAGGGGGCTTTGAGCAGTTCTTC
CSASPTGGFEQFF
>TRBJ2-1|few|TRBD2|TRBV20-1
TGCAGTGCTAGAATTGGACTAGCGGGCTACAATGAGCAGTTCTTC
CSARIGLAGYNEQFF
>TRBJ2-3|many|NA|TRBV7-2
TGTGCCAGCAGCTTATCCCTAATTCCAGATACGCAGTATTTT
CASSLSLIPDTQYF
>TRBJ2-6|few|NA|TRBV20-1
TGCAGTGCTCCGAACGGACCAAATTCAGCGTCCGGGGCCAACGTCCTGACTTTC
CSAPNGPNSASGANVLTF
>TRBJ1-1|many|NA|TRBV6-2/TRBV6-3
TGTGCCAGCAGTTATGTAACTGAAGCTTTCTTT
CASSYVTEAFF
>TRBJ1-1|many|NA|TRBV7-2
TGTGCCAGCAGCTTAGCGCATGGGGGTCGAACTGAAGCTTTCTTT
CASSLAHGGRTEAFF
>TRBJ2-2|NA|NA|TRBV20-1
TGCAGTGCCGCCCTGACAAAGAACACCGGGGAGCTGTTTTTT
CSAALTKNTGELFF
>TRBJ1-5|NA|NA|TRBV20-1
TGCAGTGCCATGGATGGGGGTCAGCCCCAGCATTTT
CSAMDGGQPQHF
>TRBJ1-2|few|NA|TRBV19
TGTGCCAGTAGTATTGACAACTTGGGTGGCTACACCTTC
CASSIDNLGGYTF
>TRBJ2-5|many|TRBD1|TRBV7-3
TGTGCCAGCAGCTTGGTCCGACAGGGGGCACAAGAGACCCAGTACTTC
CASSLVRQGAQETQYF
>TRBJ2-1|NA|NA|TRBV4-3
TGCGCCAGCAGCCATGGCCTGCTCATAAACACGGGGTTGGACGGTATTGGCGATGAGCAGTTCTTC
CASSHGLLINTGLDGIGDEQFF
>TRBJ1-2|many|NA|TRBV28
TGTGCCAGCAGTTTGACGCAAGGAGGCTATGGCTACACCTTC
CASSLTQGGYGYTF
>TRBJ2-5|many|NA|TRBV7-2
TGTGCCAGCAGCTTAGCAGGGATCCCCCCGCGGGAGACCCAGTACTTC
CASSLAGIPPRETQYF
>TRBJ2-7|NA|NA|TRBV14
TGTGCCAGCAGCCAAGAAAGCGGATACGAGCAGTACTTC
CASSQESGYEQYF
>TRBJ2-2|NA|NA|TRBV28
TGTGCCAGCAGCCGACCCTCCAAGGGACGGCGGGGGCTAAACACCGGGGAGCTGTTTTTT
CASSRPSKGRRGLNTGELFF